This TCR beta chain was sequenced in a study of a mutant IDH1 vaccine in newly diagnosed glioma. Concerning this clone: The antigen is not known.

Indicated time point: week 5, during vaccination. Vaccination comprised doses that each held 300 ug of mutant IDH1 20-mer peptide, plus topical imiquimod. Libraries were prepared by immunoSEQ multiplex PCR; TCRdb keeps only in-frame clonotypes and omits some of them. The sample contains 45,000 to 55,000 clones, roughly 73% of which appear only once. From germline, CDR1 is SEHNR and CDR2 FQNEAQ (reference sequence). The length of the CDR3 is 12 residues. The V end was cut by 5 bases, the J end by 5 bases, with 9 bases between. The chain joins TRBV7-9 to TRBJ2-5; the D call may be TRBD1 or TRBD2 (5 bases each). The sample in question was PBMCs, obtained from a glioma patient whose treatment included an IDH1 peptide vaccine. The receptor comes from a woman in her thirties or forties with glioma. The CDR3 DNA reads as TGTGCCAGCAGCAACAGGAGGGAGACCCAGTACTTC. It codes for CASSNRRETQYF.